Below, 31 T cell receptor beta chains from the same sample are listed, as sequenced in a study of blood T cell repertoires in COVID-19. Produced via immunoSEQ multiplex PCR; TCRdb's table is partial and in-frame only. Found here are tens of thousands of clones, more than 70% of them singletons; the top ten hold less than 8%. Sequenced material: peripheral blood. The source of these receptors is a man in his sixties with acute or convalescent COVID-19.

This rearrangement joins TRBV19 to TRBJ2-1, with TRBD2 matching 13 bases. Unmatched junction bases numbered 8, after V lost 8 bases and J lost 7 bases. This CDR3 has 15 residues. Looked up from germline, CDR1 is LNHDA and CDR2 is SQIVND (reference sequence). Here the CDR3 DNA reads TGTGCCAGTCAGACTAGCGGGGGGAGGTGGAATGAGCAGTTCTTC. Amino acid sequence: CASQTSGGRWNEQFF.

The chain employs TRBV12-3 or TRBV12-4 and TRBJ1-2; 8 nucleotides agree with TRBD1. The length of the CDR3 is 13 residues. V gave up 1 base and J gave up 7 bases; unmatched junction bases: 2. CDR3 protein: CASSLGQGFGYTF. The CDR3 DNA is TGTGCCAGCAGTTTAGGACAGGGGTTTGGCTACACCTTC.

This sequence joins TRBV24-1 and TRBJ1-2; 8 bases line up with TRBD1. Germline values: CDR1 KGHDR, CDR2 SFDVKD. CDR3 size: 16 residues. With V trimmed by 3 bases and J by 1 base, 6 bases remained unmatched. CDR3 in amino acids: CATSDRTGGRNYGYTF. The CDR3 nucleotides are TGTGCCACCAGTGATCGTACAGGGGGGCGTAACTATGGCTACACCTTC.

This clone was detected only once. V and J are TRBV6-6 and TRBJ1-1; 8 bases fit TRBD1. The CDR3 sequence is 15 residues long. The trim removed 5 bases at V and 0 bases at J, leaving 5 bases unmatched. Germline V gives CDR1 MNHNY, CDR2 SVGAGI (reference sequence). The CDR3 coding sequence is TGTGCCAGCAGTAGTGAGGGACAGGTGAACACTGAAGCTTTCTTT. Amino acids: CASSSEGQVNTEAFF.

The CDR3 protein is CASSVSVVVGGVNTEAFF. As DNA, the CDR3 is TGTGCCAGCAGCGTGTCTGTCGTAGTCGGGGGGGTGAACACTGAAGCTTTCTTT. The chain couples TRBV7-2 to TRBJ1-1; TRBD1 is a possible D gene (5 bases). This CDR3 has 18 residues. The germline V gene encodes CDR1 SGHTA and CDR2 FQGNSA. V was cut by 5 bases and J by 0 bases, with 22 bases left in between.

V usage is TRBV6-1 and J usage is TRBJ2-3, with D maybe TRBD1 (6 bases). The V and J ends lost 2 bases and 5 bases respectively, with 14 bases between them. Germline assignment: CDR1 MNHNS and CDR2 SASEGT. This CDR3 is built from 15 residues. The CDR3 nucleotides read TGTGCCAGCAGTGAACTCGTAACAGGGAAAGATACGCAGTATTTT. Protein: CASSELVTGKDTQYF.

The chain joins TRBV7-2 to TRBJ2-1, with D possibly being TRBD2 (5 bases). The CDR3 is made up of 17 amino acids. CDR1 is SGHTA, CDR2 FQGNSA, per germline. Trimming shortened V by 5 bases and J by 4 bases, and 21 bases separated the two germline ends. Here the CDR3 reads CASSPSVGSASYNEQFF. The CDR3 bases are TGTGCCAGCAGCCCGTCCGTAGGGAGCGCCTCTTACAATGAGCAGTTCTTC.

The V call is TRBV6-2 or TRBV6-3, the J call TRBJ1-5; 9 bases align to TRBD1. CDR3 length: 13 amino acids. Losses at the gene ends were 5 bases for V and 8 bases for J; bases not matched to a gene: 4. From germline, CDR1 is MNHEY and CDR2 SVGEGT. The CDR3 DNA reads TGTGCCAGCAGTCCCGGGACAGGGAAGCCCCAGCATTTT. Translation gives CASSPGTGKPQHF.

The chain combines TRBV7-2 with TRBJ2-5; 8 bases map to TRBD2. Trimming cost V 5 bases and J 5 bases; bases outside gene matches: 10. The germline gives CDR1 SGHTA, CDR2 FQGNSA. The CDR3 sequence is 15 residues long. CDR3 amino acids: CASSPLAGGLETQYF. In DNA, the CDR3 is TGTGCCAGCAGCCCCCTGGCGGGGGGCTTGGAGACCCAGTACTTC. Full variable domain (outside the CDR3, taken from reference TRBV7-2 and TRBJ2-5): GAGVSQSPSNKVTEKGKDVELRCDPISGHTALYWYRQSLGQGLEFLIYFQGNSAPDKSGLPSDRFSAERTGGSVSTLTIQRTQQEDSAVYLCASSPLAGGLETQYFGPGTRLLVL.

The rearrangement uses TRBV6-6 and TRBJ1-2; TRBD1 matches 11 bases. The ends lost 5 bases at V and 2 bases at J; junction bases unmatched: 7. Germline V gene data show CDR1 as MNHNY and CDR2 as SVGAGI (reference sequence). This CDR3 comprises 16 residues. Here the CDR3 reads CASSQDRGRFNYGYTF. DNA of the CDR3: TGTGCCAGCAGTCAGGACAGGGGGCGATTCAACTATGGCTACACCTTC.

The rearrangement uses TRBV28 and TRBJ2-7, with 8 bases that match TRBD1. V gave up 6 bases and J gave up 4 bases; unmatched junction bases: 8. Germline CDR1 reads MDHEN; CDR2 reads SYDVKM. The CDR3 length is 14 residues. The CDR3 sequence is CASSSTGAIYEQYF. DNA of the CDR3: TGTGCCAGCAGCTCGACAGGGGCGATTTACGAGCAGTACTTC.

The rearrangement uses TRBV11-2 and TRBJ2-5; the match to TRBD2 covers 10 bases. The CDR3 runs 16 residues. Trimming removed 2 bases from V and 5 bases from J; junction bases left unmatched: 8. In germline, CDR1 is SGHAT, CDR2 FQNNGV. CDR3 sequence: CASSLKSGGAYETQYF. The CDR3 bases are TGTGCCAGCAGCTTAAAGAGCGGGGGGGCTTATGAGACCCAGTACTTC.

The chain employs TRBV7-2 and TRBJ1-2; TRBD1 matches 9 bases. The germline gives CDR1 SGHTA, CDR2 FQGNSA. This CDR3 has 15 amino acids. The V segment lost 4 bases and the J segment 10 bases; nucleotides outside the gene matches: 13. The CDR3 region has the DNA TGTGCCAGCAGCTCCGCCCCCCGGGACAGGGTCGACTACACCTTC. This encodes CASSSAPRDRVDYTF.

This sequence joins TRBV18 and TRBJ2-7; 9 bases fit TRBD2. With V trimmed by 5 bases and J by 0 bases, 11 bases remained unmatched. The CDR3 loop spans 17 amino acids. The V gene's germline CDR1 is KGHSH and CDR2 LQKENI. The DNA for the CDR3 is TGTGCCAGCTCAGCGAACTGGGGCGGGGGGGACTCCTACGAGCAGTACTTC. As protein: CASSANWGGGDSYEQYF.

The CDR3 region is CASSLLRTGGYYEQYF. The CDR3 coding sequence is TGTGCCAGCAGTTTACTTCGAACAGGGGGCTATTACGAGCAGTACTTC. The V call is TRBV27, the J call TRBJ2-7, with 9 bases matching TRBD1. The CDR3 length is 16 residues. The germline V gene has CDR1 MNHEY and CDR2 SMNVEV (reference sequence). J was trimmed by 4 bases and V by 2 bases; bases with no gene match: 9.

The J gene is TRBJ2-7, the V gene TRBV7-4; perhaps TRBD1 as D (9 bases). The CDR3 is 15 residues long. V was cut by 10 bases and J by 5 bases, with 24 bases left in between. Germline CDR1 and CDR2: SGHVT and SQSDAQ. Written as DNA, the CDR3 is TGTGCCACCCTCTTCGGGAGGGACAGGGAGAACGAGCAGTACTTC. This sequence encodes CATLFGRDRENEQYF.

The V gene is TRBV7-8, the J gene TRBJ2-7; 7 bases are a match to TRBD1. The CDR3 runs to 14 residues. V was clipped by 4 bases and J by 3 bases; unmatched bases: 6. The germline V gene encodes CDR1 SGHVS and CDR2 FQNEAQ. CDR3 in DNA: TGTGCCAGCAGCTCGATCCGGGACAGCTACGAGCAGTACTTC. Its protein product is CASSSIRDSYEQYF.

The CDR3 loop reads CASSPSNQPQHF. The CDR3, as DNA: TGCGCCAGCAGTCCCTCGAATCAGCCCCAGCATTTT. The chain combines TRBV10-2 with TRBJ1-5; no definite D call. The V end lost 5 bases, the J end lost 4 bases, and 6 bases lay between the germline ends. Germline CDR1 WSHSY, CDR2 SAAADI. The CDR3 runs 12 residues.

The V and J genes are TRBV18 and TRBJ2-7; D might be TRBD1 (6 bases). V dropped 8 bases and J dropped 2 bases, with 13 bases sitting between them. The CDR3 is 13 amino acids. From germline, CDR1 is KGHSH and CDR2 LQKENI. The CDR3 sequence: CASTPGQTYEQYF. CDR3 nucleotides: TGTGCCAGCACCCCGGGACAAACCTACGAGCAGTACTTC.

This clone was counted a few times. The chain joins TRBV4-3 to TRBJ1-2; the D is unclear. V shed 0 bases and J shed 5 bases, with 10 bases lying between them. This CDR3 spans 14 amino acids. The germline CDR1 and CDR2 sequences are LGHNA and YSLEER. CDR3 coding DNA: TGCGCCAGCAGCCAAGAACGGGAGGCGTATGGCTACACCTTC. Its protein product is CASSQEREAYGYTF.

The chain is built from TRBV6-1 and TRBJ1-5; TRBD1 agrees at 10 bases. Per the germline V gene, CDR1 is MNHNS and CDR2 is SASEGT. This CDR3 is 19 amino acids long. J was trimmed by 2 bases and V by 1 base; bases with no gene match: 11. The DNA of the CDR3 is TGTGCCAGCAGTGAAGTCGACAGGGGGCTGGGGTTGGGCAATCAGCCCCAGCATTTT. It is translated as CASSEVDRGLGLGNQPQHF.

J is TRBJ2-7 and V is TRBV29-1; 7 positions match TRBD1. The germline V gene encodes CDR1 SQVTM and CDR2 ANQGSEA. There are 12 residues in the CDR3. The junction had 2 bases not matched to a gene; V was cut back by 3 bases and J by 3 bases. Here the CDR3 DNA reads TGCAGCGTTGAGGCAGGGGGCTACGAGCAGTACTTC. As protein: CSVEAGGYEQYF.

The CDR3 region is CASGPRGPHSNQPQHF. CDR3 DNA sequence: TGTGCTAGTGGTCCCCGCGGGCCCCATAGCAATCAGCCCCAGCATTTT. The chain is built from TRBV12-5 and TRBJ1-5; D remains ambiguous. From germline, CDR1 is LGHNT and CDR2 FRNRAP. V was pared by 5 bases and J by 0 bases, with 14 bases between. The CDR3 is 16 residues long.

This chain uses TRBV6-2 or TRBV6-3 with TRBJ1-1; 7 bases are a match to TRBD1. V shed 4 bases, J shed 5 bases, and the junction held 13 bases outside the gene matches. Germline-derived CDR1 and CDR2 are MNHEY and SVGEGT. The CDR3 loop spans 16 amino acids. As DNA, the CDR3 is TGTGCCAGCAGTTGGTCGACAGGGCGTAAGGCTACTGAAGCTTTCTTT. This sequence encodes CASSWSTGRKATEAFF.

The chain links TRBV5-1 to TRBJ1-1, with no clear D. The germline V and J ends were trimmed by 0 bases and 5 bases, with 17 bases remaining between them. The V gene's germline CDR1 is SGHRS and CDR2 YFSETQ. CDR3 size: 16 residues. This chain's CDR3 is CASSLATGNLGTEAFF. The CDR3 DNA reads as TGCGCCAGCAGCTTGGCAACTGGAAATCTCGGGACTGAAGCTTTCTTT.

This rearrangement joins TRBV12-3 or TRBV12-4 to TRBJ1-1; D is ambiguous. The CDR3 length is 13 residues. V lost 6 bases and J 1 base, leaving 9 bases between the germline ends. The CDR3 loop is CASRPNTNTEAFF. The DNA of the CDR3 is TGTGCCAGCAGACCCAACACGAACACTGAAGCTTTCTTT.

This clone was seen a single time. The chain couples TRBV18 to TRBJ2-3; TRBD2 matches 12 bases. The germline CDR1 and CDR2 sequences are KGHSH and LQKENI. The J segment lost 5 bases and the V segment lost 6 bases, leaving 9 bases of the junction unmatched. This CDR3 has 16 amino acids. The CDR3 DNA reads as TGTGCCAGCTCGCGGACTAGCGGGGTGACACTAGATACGCAGTATTTT. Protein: CASSRTSGVTLDTQYF. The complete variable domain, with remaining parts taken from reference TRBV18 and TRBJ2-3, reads NAGVMQNPRHLVRRRGQEARLRCSPMKGHSHVYWYRQLPEEGLKFMVYLQKENIIDESGMPKERFSAEFPKEGPSILRIQQVVRGDSAAYFCASSRTSGVTLDTQYFGPGTRLTVL.

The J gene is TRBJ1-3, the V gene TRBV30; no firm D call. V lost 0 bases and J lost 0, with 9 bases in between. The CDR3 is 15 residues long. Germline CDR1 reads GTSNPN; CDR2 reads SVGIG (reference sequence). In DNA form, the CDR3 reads TGTGCCTGGAGTGTGCTCCGGAGCTCTGGAAACACCATATATTTT. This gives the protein CAWSVLRSSGNTIYF.

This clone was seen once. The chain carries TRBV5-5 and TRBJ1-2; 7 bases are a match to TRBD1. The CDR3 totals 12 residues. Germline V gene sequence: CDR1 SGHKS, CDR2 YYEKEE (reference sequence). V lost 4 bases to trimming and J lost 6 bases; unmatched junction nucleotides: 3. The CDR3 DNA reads TGTGCCAGCAGCGATCAGGGGGATGGCTACACCTTC. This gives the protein CASSDQGDGYTF.

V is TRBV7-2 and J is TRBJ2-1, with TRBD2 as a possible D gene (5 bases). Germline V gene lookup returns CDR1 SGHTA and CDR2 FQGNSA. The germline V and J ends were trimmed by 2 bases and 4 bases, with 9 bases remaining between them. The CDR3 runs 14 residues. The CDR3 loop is CASSLPGTYNEQFF. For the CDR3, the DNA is TGTGCCAGCAGCTTACCGGGAACTTACAATGAGCAGTTCTTC.

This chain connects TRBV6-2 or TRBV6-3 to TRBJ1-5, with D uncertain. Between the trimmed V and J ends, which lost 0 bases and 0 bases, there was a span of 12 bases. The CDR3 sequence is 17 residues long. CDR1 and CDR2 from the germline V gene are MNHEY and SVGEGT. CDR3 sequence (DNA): TGTGCCAGCAGTTACTCGAGCAGACTATATAGCAATCAGCCCCAGCATTTT. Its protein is CASSYSSRLYSNQPQHF.